What follows describes a single T cell receptor (beta chain). Its antigen is not known. This sample includes further DNA sequences coding for the same CDR3. This sample is part of a study of cytomegalovirus exposure and HLA in healthy donors. Study-wide results and caveats: Upon later analysis, TCR association rates were observed to vary by HLA locus, being highest for DRB1 and lowest for HLA-C. A later analysis found most CMV-associated TCR beta chains apparently HLA-restricted.

A multiplex PCR was run with 60 Vbeta primers and 13 Jbeta primers. Profiled with immunoSEQ multiplex PCR; TCRdb holds only in-frame clones, not every one. The data contain 250,000 to 350,000 clones, just over 85% of them singletons. V lost 3 bases, J lost 3 bases, and 14 bases lay in between. Looked up from germline, CDR1 is LNHDA and CDR2 is SQIVND (reference sequence). CDR3 length: 15 amino acids. The sequence was obtained from a man aged 40-50 years in good health and CMV-seropositive. The sequenced sample was PBMCs. The chain recombines TRBV19 with TRBJ1-2, with D tentatively TRBD1 (5 bases). The DNA of the CDR3 is TGTGCCAGTAGTATTACGCCCGGCAGGGACTATGGCTACACCTTC. Amino acid sequence: CASSITPGRDYGYTF.